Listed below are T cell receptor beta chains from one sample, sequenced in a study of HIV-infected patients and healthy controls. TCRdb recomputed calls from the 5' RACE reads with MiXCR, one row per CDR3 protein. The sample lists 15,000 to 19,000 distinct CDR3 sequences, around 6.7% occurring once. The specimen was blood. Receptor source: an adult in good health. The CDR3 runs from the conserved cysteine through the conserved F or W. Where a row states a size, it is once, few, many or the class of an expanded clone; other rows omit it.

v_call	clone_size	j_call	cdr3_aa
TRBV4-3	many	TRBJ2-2	CASSQERTRITGELFF
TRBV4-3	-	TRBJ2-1	CASSQDRGDTYNEQFF
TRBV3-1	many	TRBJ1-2	CASSQDPLRGYTF
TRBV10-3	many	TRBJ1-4	CAISESRQGDASKEKLFF
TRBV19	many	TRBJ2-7	CASSGRAYEQYF
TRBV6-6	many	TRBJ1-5	CASTEGQGFNQPQHF
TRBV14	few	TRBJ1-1	CASSQDMNTEAFF
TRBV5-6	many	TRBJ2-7	CASSLGGNSYEQYF
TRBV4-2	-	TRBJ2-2	CASSQGAIASEGGELFF
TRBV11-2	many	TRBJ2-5	CASSYTAETQYF
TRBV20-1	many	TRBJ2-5	CSARAGGSSQETQYF
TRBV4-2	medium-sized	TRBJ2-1	CASSQEGQGGGRDEQFF
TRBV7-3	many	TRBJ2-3	CASSILLSDTQYF
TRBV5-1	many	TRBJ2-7	CASSPSGGEQYF
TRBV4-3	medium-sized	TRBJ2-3	CASSQDLGGGGVDTQYF
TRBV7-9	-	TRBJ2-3	CASRADRAGTQYF
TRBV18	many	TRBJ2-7	CASSPGSSYEQYF
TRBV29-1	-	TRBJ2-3	CSVAPRLAGDTQYF
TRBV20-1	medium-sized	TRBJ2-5	CSVPSVGETQYF
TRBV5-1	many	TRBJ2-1	CASTAQTQAGGYNEQFF
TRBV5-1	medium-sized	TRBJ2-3	CASSFSAGAFTDTQYF
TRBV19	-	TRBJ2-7	CASSRLGQGYEQYF
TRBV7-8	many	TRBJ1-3	CASSLGRTFLKGNTIYF
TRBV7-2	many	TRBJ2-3	CASSTRISGGATDTQYF
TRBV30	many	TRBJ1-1	CAWSTTGANTEAFF
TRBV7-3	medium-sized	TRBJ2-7	CASSLSQSFEQYF
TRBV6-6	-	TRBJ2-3	CASSYLDTDTQYF
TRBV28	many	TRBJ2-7	CASTLGYEQYF
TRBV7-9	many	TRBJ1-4	CASSSTGHRVRNEKLFF
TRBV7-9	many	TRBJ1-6	CASRGGQGYNSPLHF
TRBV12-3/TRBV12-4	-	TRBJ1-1	CASSLKANTEAFF
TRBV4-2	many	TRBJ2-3	CASSQDGTSGSDTQYF
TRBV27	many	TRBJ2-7	CASSLSGRGAHEQYF
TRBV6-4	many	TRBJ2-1	CASSEGQGGNEQFF
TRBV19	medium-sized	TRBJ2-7	CASSIGGIYEQYF
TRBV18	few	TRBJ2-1	CASFQRRDTYNEQFF
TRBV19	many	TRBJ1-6	CASKMTEANSPLHF
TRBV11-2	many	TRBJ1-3	CASSLVSGNTIYF
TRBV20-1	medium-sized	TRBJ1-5	CSATGQGISNQPQHF
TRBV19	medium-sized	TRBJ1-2	CASKTGGGYTF
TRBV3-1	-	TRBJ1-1	CASSQDRQRSDTEAFF
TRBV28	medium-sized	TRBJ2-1	CASSLPPLGRTLEQFF
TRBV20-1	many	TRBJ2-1	CSARLTAFNEQFF
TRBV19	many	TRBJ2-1	CATPPKGSGNNEQFF
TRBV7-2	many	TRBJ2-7	CASSLGGAVYEQYF
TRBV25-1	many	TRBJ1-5	CASSGQTGTQPQHF
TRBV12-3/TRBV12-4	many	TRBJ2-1	CASSFGNSYNEQFF
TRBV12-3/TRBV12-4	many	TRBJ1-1	CASRIHDYTEAFF
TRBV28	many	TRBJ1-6	CASSLLLGRTNSPLHF
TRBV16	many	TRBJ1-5	CASSPGPDSSNQPQHF
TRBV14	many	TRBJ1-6	CASSQGQGGSPLHF
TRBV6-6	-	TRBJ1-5	CASSYSDSYQPQHF
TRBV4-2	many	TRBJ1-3	CASSQPTGEAGNTIYF
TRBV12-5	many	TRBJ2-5	CASASGGGTQYF
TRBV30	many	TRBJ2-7	CAWSLGLAGFEQYF
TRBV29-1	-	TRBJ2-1	CSVVGGHEQFF
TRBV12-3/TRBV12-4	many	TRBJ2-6	CASSTSSGANVLTF